This TCR beta chain originates from a study of human T cells and chemical hapten exposure. Overall study context: Throughout a study of approximately 25 weeks, patients underwent weekly scalp administration of diphenylcyclopropenone doses.

Details on this clonotype: A much larger clone differs by one base, so this may be a read error.

CDR3 size: 12 residues. Trimming shortened V by 9 bases and J by 2 bases, and 10 bases separated the two germline ends. Germline V gene lookup returns CDR1 MDHEN and CDR2 SYDVKM. MiXCR was run by TCRdb on the RACE reads, yielding one entry per CDR3 protein. The sample yields 200,000 to 300,000 distinct CDR3 sequences, about 9% seen once. Regarding time point: pre-sensitization, week 0. Regarding treatment: therapeutic diphenylcyclopropenone sensitization with weekly scalp DPC. This specimen was whole blood, taken in connection with sensitization to the hapten diphenylcyclopropenone (DPC). This TCR derives from a woman aged 40 to 50 with alopecia areata. Some clones in this sample may be carry-over from other donors' samples. V usage is TRBV28 and J usage is TRBJ1-1, with D possibly matching TRBD1 (5 bases). DNA for the CDR3: TGTGCCAGTAGGAGGACAAACACTGAAGCTTTCTTT. Protein sequence: CASRRTNTEAFF.